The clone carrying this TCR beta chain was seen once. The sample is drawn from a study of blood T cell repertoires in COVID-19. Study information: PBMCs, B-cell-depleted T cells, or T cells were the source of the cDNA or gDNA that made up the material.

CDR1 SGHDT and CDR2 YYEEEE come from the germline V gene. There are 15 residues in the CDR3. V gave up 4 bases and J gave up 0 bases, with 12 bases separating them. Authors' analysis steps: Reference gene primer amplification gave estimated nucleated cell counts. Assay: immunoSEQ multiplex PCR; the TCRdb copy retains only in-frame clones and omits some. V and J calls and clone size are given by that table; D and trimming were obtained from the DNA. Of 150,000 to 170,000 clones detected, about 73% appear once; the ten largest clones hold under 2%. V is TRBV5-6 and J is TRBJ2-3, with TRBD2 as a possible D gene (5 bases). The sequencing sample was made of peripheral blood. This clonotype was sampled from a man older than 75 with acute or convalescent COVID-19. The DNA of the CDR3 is TGTGCCAGCAGCCGGAAGCGGTATAGCACAGATACGCAGTATTTT. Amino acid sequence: CASSRKRYSTDTQYF.